This T cell receptor (beta chain) was sequenced during a study of identical twins. Study-level results: Abundant beta clonotypes from cord blood had fewer insertions, unlike memory repertoires, which showed none.

This clonotype was detected a few times. The antigen remains unidentified. V dropped 0 bases and J dropped 0 bases, with 12 bases sitting between them. Germline lookup yields CDR1 MNHEY and CDR2 SVGAGI. This CDR3 contains 17 residues. TCRdb used MiXCR to reprocess the 5' RACE reads, holding one entry per CDR3 protein. The sample includes about 690,000 distinct CDR3 sequences, around 20% seen only once; the top ten take roughly 4%. The sample was also linked to a second study, of T cells expressing NK-cell markers.

Sequenced sample: PBMCs. The V call is TRBV6-5, the J call TRBJ2-1; possible D gene TRBD1, 6 bases. This TCR was recovered from a woman aged 18 to 35 in good health. The CDR3 reads CASSYSTPDSSYNEQFF. The CDR3 bases are TGTGCCAGCAGTTACTCGACTCCGGACAGCTCCTACAATGAGCAGTTCTTC.